The clone carrying this TCR beta chain was observed once. J was trimmed by 2 bases and V by 4 bases; bases with no gene match: 17. CDR1 and CDR2 (germline): LGHDT, YNNKEL (reference sequence). The CDR3 loop spans 20 amino acids. The protocol was immunoSEQ multiplex PCR, while the TCRdb copy is restricted to in-frame clones and leaves out a portion. The sample comprises roughly 100,000 clones, roughly nine tenths of which are singletons, and about 25% rests with the top ten. This specimen comes from a study of T cell responses to AZD1222 COVID-19 vaccine. This sample comprised peripheral blood, obtained on day 0 of AZD1222 vaccination. The chain carries TRBV3-1 (or the pseudogene TRBV3-2) and TRBJ1-5; TRBD1 agrees at 10 bases. This receptor was taken from an adult in good health. For the CDR3, the DNA is TGTGCCAGCAGCCCCCAGGGGACAGGGGTTGGGGCCCCTGGCAATCAGCCCCAGCATTTT. It codes for CASSPQGTGVGAPGNQPQHF.